The 10 T cell receptor beta chains in this list originate from one sample, sequenced in a study of Ad26.COV2.S vaccination and SARS-CoV-2 variants. Treatment in this sample: 15 to 20 received Ad26.COV2.S at low or high dose, single or two shots; several received placebo; per-sample allocation not given. Samples were taken on day 63 after the first vaccine or placebo injection. Data came from immunoSEQ multiplex PCR; TCRdb stores just in-frame clones and leaves some out. The sample includes under 500,000 clones, around 92% of them seen just once. The source was peripheral blood, collected in a trial of Ad26.COV2.S vaccine versus placebo. The receptor source for this set is a person between 18 and 65 years old who received the Ad26.COV2.S COVID-19 vaccine or a placebo.

The rearrangement links TRBV7-2 to TRBJ1-2; D gene unclear. The CDR3 runs 13 residues. Germline V CDR1 and CDR2: SGHTA, FQGNSA. With 3 bases removed from V and 2 bases from J, the gap between germline ends came to 7 bases. The CDR3 is CASSFGVNYGYTF. DNA of the CDR3: TGTGCCAGCAGCTTCGGGGTGAACTATGGCTACACCTTC. The full variable domain, its missing parts supplied by reference TRBV7-2 and TRBJ1-2, is GAGVSQSPSNKVTEKGKDVELRCDPISGHTALYWYRQSLGQGLEFLIYFQGNSAPDKSGLPSDRFSAERTGGSVSTLTIQRTQQEDSAVYLCASSFGVNYGYTFGSGTRLTVV.

About this clone itself: Other nucleotide sequences in the sample specify the same CDR3. This rearrangement joins TRBV12-3 or TRBV12-4 to TRBJ1-2; D perhaps matches TRBD1 (6 bases). Deletions cut 7 bases from V and 5 bases from J, with 11 bases between. The CDR3 is 12 amino acids. This chain's CDR3 is CASTPDRYGYTF. The CDR3 region has the DNA TGTGCCAGCACCCCGGACAGATATGGCTACACCTTC.

The gene calls are TRBV24-1 and TRBJ2-1; 7 positions match TRBD1. Germline trimming cut 4 bases from V and 0 bases from J; bases unmatched to any gene: 8. Germline CDR1 reads KGHDR; CDR2 reads SFDVKD. The CDR3 covers 17 residues. The CDR3 nucleotides are TGTGCCACCAGTGAGGGCGGACAGGCTAGCTCCTACAATGAGCAGTTCTTC. This codes for CATSEGGQASSYNEQFF.

The chain employs TRBV6-2 or TRBV6-3 and TRBJ2-3, with D possibly matching TRBD2 (6 bases). CDR1 and CDR2 from the germline V gene are MNHEY and SVGEGT. The CDR3 contains 17 residues. The V gene lost 3 bases and the J gene lost 1 base, with 17 bases spanning the gap. The CDR3 loop reads CASSYPPLRGGTDTQYF. Written as DNA, the CDR3 is TGTGCCAGCAGTTATCCCCCCCTGCGGGGCGGCACAGATACGCAGTATTTT.

The genes are TRBV3-1 (or the pseudogene TRBV3-2) and TRBJ2-7; D may be TRBD1 (6 bases). CDR3 length: 19 amino acids. CDR1 is LGHDT, CDR2 YNNKEL, per germline (reference sequence). V was shortened by 0 bases and J by 1 base, with 22 bases between the two germline ends. In DNA, the CDR3 is TGTGCCAGCAGCCAAGATACAATAGGACCGGGACAAAAATCCTACGAGCAGTACTTC. It encodes CASSQDTIGPGQKSYEQYF.

The rearrangement links TRBV27 to TRBJ1-1; weak D call: TRBD1 (6 bases). This CDR3 has 15 amino acids. The ends were cut back, 4 bases at V and 3 bases at J, with 15 bases in the middle. CDR1 MNHEY and CDR2 SMNVEV come from the germline V gene (reference sequence). CDR3 protein: CASSSNAGAHTEAFF. Here the CDR3 DNA reads TGTGCCAGCAGTTCTAATGCAGGGGCGCACACTGAAGCTTTCTTT.

This chain joins TRBV6-2 or TRBV6-3 and TRBJ2-2, with TRBD2 matching 8 bases. This CDR3 has 17 residues. Trimming cost V 2 bases and J 10 bases; bases outside gene matches: 15. Germline CDR1 MNHEY, CDR2 SVGEGT. This CDR3 reads CASSYAGLALYRVELFF. Here the CDR3 DNA reads TGTGCCAGCAGTTACGCCGGACTAGCCCTCTACCGGGTGGAGCTGTTTTTT.

The chain is built from TRBV27 and TRBJ2-1; D gene unclear. V dropped 7 bases and J dropped 5 bases, with 9 bases sitting between them. Germline V gene lookup returns CDR1 MNHEY and CDR2 SMNVEV (reference sequence). The CDR3 sequence is 12 residues long. The CDR3 DNA follows: TGTGCCAGCATCGGGCACCACAATGAGCAGTTCTTC. Translation gives CASIGHHNEQFF.

This rearrangement joins TRBV30 to TRBJ1-2; no clear D. Germline-derived CDR1 and CDR2 are GTSNPN and SVGIG (reference sequence). CDR3 length equals 13 residues. V lost 4 bases and J lost 0, with 9 bases in between. The CDR3 DNA sequence: TGTGCCTGGAAAAAGGGATCTAACTATGGCTACACCTTC. Protein: CAWKKGSNYGYTF.

The chain combines TRBV15 with TRBJ2-7; TRBD1 matches 9 bases. V trimming: 0 bases; J trimming: 4 bases; junction bases outside the gene matches: 10. CDR1 is LNHNV and CDR2 is YYDKDF in the germline V gene (reference sequence). CDR3 length: 17 residues. For the CDR3, the DNA is TGTGCCACCAGCAGAGATATGATAACAGGGGGCAAGTACGAGCAGTACTTC. Amino acid sequence: CATSRDMITGGKYEQYF.